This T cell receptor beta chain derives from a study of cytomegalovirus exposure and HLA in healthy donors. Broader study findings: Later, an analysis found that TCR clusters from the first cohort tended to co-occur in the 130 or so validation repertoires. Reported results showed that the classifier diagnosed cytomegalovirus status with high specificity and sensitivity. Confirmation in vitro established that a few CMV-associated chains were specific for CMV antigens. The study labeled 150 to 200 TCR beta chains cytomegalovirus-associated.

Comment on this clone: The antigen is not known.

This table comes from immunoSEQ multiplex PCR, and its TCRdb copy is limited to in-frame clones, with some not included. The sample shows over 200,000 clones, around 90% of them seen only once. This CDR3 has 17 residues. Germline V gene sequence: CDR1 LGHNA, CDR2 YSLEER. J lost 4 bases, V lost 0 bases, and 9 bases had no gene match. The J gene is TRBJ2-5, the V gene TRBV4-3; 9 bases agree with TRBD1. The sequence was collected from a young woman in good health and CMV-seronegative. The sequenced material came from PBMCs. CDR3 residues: CASSQDGTGGSRETQYF. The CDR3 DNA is TGCGCCAGCAGCCAAGATGGTACAGGGGGCTCAAGAGAGACCCAGTACTTC.